One and the same sample provided the 16 T cell receptor beta chains below, sequenced in a study of brain T cells in children with intractable seizures. Data came from immunoSEQ multiplex PCR; TCRdb stores just in-frame clones and leaves some out. The profile shows about 120,000 clones, 90% to 95% of them singletons. The sample here was peripheral blood, taken at surgery. The receptors come from a boy younger than two with hemimegalencephaly and intractable seizures.

The rearrangement uses TRBV20-1 and TRBJ1-1; D unclear. Germline V gives CDR1 DFQATT, CDR2 SNEGSKA (reference sequence). V dropped 4 bases and J dropped 10 bases, with 4 bases sitting between them. The CDR3 has 8 residues. CDR3 in amino acids: CSAIVAFF. CDR3 coding DNA: TGCAGTGCTATAGTAGCTTTCTTT.

V and J are TRBV7-9 and TRBJ1-5; 7 bases are a match to TRBD1. The germline gives CDR1 SEHNR, CDR2 FQNEAQ (reference sequence). The CDR3 totals 14 residues. J was trimmed by 1 base and V by 5 bases; bases with no gene match: 2. CDR3 in amino acids: CASSPGGSNQPQHF. CDR3 nucleotide sequence: TGTGCCAGCAGCCCAGGGGGGAGCAATCAGCCCCAGCATTTT.

The V gene is TRBV4-2, the J gene TRBJ2-2; D is unclear. Looked up from germline, CDR1 is LGHNA and CDR2 is YNFKEQ. The CDR3 is 13 residues long. Trimming shortened V by 4 bases and J by 0 bases, and 3 bases separated the two germline ends. CDR3 coding DNA: TGTGCCAGCAGCCGCACGAACACCGGGGAGCTGTTTTTT. This gives the protein CASSRTNTGELFF.

V is TRBV5-5 and J is TRBJ2-7; 7 bases match TRBD1. J lost 3 bases, V lost 7 bases, and 13 bases had no gene match. Germline values: CDR1 SGHKS, CDR2 YYEKEE (reference sequence). CDR3 length: 15 amino acids. CDR3 coding DNA: TGTGCCAGCGGCCAGCCCTACGACAGGGACTACGAGCAGTACTTC. Protein product: CASGQPYDRDYEQYF.

CDR3 bases: TGTGCCAGCAGTTTGCCCCCCGGGACTAGCCACTTCTTC. Amino acid sequence: CASSLPPGTSHFF. The rearrangement joins TRBV28 to TRBJ2-1, with 9 nucleotides matching TRBD2. The CDR3 has 13 residues. Per germline, CDR1 MDHEN and CDR2 SYDVKM. Unmatched junction bases numbered 10, after V lost 3 bases and J lost 16 bases.

DNA of the CDR3: TGTGCCAGCAGCGAATCGGCGGGAGTTCTGTACGAGCAGTACTTC. Translated: CASSESAGVLYEQYF. The chain recombines TRBV2 with TRBJ2-7; 7 nucleotides line up with TRBD2. Germline V lookup: CDR1 SNHLY, CDR2 FYNNEI. The CDR3 spans 15 residues. V trimming: 6 bases; J trimming: 4 bases; junction bases outside the gene matches: 12. Filled out from reference TRBV2 and TRBJ2-7, the complete variable domain reads EPEVTQTPSHQVTQMGQEVILRCVPISNHLYFYWYRQILGQKVEFLVSFYNNEISEKSEIFDDQFSVERPDGSNFTLKIRSTKLEDSAMYFCASSESAGVLYEQYFGPGTRLTVT.

The chain is built from TRBV5-1 and TRBJ1-4, with D uncertain. Trimming cost V 4 bases and J 7 bases, with 14 bases left between them. Germline values: CDR1 SGHRS, CDR2 YFSETQ. This CDR3 region has 14 residues. The CDR3 nucleotides read TGCGCCAGCAGCCCCCGTGGTCGGGGTGAAAAACTGTTTTTT. Encoded protein: CASSPRGRGEKLFF.

V gene TRBV6-6 combines with J gene TRBJ2-7, with TRBD1 matching 8 bases. Trimming removed 6 bases from V and 4 bases from J; junction bases left unmatched: 11. The CDR3 runs 15 residues. Germline values: CDR1 MNHNY, CDR2 SVGAGI (reference sequence). The CDR3 region is CASRALRDRNYEQYF. Here the CDR3 DNA reads TGTGCCAGCAGAGCCCTCCGGGACAGGAATTACGAGCAGTACTTC.

This chain connects TRBV5-1 to TRBJ1-4, with 8 nucleotides matching TRBD1. In germline, CDR1 is SGHRS, CDR2 YFSETQ. V lost 4 bases to trimming and J lost 9 bases; unmatched junction nucleotides: 8. The CDR3 contains 14 residues. The CDR3 loop reads CASSRTGLLKKLFF. CDR3 nucleotides: TGCGCCAGCAGCCGGACAGGGTTGCTGAAAAAACTGTTTTTT. Full variable domain (rest looked up from reference TRBV5-1 and TRBJ1-4): KAGVTQTPRYLIKTRGQQVTLSCSPISGHRSVSWYQQTPGQGLQFLFEYFSETQRNKGNFPGRFSGRQFSNSRSEMNVSTLELGDSALYLCASSRTGLLKKLFFGSGTQLSVL.

This sequence joins TRBV4-1 and TRBJ2-3, with 8 bases matching TRBD2. CDR1 and CDR2 (germline): MGHRA, YSYEKL. CDR3 length: 16 amino acids. V was clipped by 3 bases and J by 1 base; unmatched bases: 6. The CDR3 here is CASSHPRGGRTDTQYF. The CDR3 bases are TGCGCCAGCAGCCATCCCCGGGGGGGGCGCACAGATACGCAGTATTTT.

As for this clone: The same CDR3 is also encoded by other DNA sequences in this sample. The chain couples TRBV27 to TRBJ2-7; 12 nucleotides match TRBD2. CDR3 length equals 14 residues. V shed 3 bases and J 3 bases; nucleotides not matched to a gene: 0. Germline V gene data show CDR1 as MNHEY and CDR2 as SMNVEV (reference sequence). CDR3 sequence: CASSLTSGSYEQYF. CDR3 nucleotide sequence: TGTGCCAGCAGTTTGACTAGCGGGAGCTACGAGCAGTACTTC.

This chain joins TRBV5-4 and TRBJ1-6; D remains ambiguous. Per germline, CDR1 SGHNT and CDR2 YYREEE (reference sequence). Between the trimmed V and J ends, which lost 0 bases and 8 bases, there was a span of 9 bases. The CDR3 consists of 14 residues. The CDR3 reads CASSLDGPHSPLHF. CDR3 in DNA: TGTGCCAGCAGCTTGGATGGTCCCCATTCACCCCTCCACTTT.

The chain joins TRBV28 to TRBJ1-6; a weak D match, TRBD1 (5 bases). Trimming left V 11 bases short and J 0 bases short, with 14 bases between. From germline, CDR1 is MDHEN and CDR2 SYDVKM. The CDR3 totals 15 residues. As DNA, the CDR3 is TGTGCCTCCTGGGGGGGGAGCTCCTATAATTCACCCCTCCACTTT. Residues: CASWGGSSYNSPLHF.

For the CDR3, the DNA is TGTGCCAGCAGTGTGGGGATTCAGAGTAAAGCTTTCTTT. This translates into CASSVGIQSKAFF. V and J are TRBV2 and TRBJ1-1; D remains ambiguous. Germline V gene lookup returns CDR1 SNHLY and CDR2 FYNNEI. The CDR3 runs 13 residues. Trimming took 4 bases from V and 9 from J, leaving 15 bases between them.

The chain employs TRBV5-5 and TRBJ2-7, with 7 bases identical to TRBD1. Germline CDR1 is SGHKS and CDR2 is YYEKEE (reference sequence). V dropped 6 bases and J dropped 3; count of bases not matched to a gene: 18. This CDR3 contains 17 residues. CDR3 DNA: TGTGCCAGCACCCGAGGGGGCCCAATCTCCCTACTCTACGAGCAGTACTTC. Protein sequence: CASTRGGPISLLYEQYF.

V is TRBV5-6 and J is TRBJ2-3; 12 bases agree with TRBD2. Germline V gene sequence: CDR1 SGHDT, CDR2 YYEEEE. V shed 6 bases, J shed 5 bases, and the junction held 10 bases outside the gene matches. The CDR3 is 16 amino acids. Written as DNA, the CDR3 is TGTGCCAGCACTCGACCGGGACTAGCGGGCGTAGATACGCAGTATTTT. Translation gives CASTRPGLAGVDTQYF.